This TCR beta chain was obtained from a study of T cells in Graves' hyperthyroidism and ophthalmopathy. The overall study: Peripheral blood was secured at the point of initial diagnosis, before any treatment.

Trimming shortened V by 4 bases and J by 8 bases, and 21 bases separated the two germline ends. In germline, CDR1 is SGHRS, CDR2 YFSETQ. The CDR3 runs to 16 residues. Ten or more counts support this clonotype. PBMCs stemmed from 8.5 to 10 ml fresh peripheral blood. RNA transcripts gave rise to amplified TCR beta CDR3 regions. When the TCR CDR3 underwent first-round RT-PCR, the HTBI primer set was used. One entry per CDR3 protein, called by TCRdb with MiXCR from the multiplex PCR reads. The sample records 300,000 to 400,000 distinct CDR3 sequences, roughly 13% being singletons. The chain has TRBV5-1 and TRBJ1-4; D is unresolved. The clonotype comes from a woman aged 18 to 35 with Graves' hyperthyroidism. The sample consisted of blood. In DNA, the CDR3 is TGCGCCAGCAGCCCGGTGCCCCGGGGAGGACGAGAAAAACTGTTTTTT. Encoded protein: CASSPVPRGGREKLFF.